The present entry profiles one TCR beta chain with its context. The antigen is undetermined. It was with 60 Vbeta and 13 Jbeta primers that the PCR ran. Libraries were prepared by immunoSEQ multiplex PCR; TCRdb keeps only in-frame clonotypes and omits some of them. The table shows roughly 90,000 clones, with 70% to 90% occurring only once. There are 18 residues in the CDR3. The data were taken from a study of cytomegalovirus exposure and HLA in healthy donors. Whole-study results and caveats: The presence/absence work took it that sequencing depth was about the same across donors. Associated with HLA alleles at 0.05 false discovery rate in a later analysis were around 17,000 TCR beta sequences.

This TCR was sampled from a young man in good health and CMV-seronegative. This sequence joins TRBV21-1 and TRBJ2-7; the DNA was not used to check the table's D call, TRBD1. TRBV21-1 is a recognized pseudogene. The specimen sequenced was PBMCs. In DNA, the CDR3 is TGTGCCAGCAGCAAAGTGTCGGGACAGGGTTATTCCCCTGTTAAGCAGTACTTC. Translating it yields CASSKVSGQGYSPVKQYF.